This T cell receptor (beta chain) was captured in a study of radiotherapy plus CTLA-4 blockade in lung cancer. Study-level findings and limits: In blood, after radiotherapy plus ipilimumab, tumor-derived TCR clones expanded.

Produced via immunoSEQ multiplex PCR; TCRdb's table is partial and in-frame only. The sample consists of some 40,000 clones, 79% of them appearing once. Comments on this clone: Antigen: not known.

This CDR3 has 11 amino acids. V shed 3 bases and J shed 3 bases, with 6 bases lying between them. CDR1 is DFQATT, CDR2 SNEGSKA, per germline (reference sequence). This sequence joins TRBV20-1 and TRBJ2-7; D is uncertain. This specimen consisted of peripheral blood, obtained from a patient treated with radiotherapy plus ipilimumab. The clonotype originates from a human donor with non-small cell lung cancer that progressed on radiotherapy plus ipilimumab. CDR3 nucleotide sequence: TGCAGTGCTAGCTCCCTCTACGAGCAGTACTTC. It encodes CSASSLYEQYF.